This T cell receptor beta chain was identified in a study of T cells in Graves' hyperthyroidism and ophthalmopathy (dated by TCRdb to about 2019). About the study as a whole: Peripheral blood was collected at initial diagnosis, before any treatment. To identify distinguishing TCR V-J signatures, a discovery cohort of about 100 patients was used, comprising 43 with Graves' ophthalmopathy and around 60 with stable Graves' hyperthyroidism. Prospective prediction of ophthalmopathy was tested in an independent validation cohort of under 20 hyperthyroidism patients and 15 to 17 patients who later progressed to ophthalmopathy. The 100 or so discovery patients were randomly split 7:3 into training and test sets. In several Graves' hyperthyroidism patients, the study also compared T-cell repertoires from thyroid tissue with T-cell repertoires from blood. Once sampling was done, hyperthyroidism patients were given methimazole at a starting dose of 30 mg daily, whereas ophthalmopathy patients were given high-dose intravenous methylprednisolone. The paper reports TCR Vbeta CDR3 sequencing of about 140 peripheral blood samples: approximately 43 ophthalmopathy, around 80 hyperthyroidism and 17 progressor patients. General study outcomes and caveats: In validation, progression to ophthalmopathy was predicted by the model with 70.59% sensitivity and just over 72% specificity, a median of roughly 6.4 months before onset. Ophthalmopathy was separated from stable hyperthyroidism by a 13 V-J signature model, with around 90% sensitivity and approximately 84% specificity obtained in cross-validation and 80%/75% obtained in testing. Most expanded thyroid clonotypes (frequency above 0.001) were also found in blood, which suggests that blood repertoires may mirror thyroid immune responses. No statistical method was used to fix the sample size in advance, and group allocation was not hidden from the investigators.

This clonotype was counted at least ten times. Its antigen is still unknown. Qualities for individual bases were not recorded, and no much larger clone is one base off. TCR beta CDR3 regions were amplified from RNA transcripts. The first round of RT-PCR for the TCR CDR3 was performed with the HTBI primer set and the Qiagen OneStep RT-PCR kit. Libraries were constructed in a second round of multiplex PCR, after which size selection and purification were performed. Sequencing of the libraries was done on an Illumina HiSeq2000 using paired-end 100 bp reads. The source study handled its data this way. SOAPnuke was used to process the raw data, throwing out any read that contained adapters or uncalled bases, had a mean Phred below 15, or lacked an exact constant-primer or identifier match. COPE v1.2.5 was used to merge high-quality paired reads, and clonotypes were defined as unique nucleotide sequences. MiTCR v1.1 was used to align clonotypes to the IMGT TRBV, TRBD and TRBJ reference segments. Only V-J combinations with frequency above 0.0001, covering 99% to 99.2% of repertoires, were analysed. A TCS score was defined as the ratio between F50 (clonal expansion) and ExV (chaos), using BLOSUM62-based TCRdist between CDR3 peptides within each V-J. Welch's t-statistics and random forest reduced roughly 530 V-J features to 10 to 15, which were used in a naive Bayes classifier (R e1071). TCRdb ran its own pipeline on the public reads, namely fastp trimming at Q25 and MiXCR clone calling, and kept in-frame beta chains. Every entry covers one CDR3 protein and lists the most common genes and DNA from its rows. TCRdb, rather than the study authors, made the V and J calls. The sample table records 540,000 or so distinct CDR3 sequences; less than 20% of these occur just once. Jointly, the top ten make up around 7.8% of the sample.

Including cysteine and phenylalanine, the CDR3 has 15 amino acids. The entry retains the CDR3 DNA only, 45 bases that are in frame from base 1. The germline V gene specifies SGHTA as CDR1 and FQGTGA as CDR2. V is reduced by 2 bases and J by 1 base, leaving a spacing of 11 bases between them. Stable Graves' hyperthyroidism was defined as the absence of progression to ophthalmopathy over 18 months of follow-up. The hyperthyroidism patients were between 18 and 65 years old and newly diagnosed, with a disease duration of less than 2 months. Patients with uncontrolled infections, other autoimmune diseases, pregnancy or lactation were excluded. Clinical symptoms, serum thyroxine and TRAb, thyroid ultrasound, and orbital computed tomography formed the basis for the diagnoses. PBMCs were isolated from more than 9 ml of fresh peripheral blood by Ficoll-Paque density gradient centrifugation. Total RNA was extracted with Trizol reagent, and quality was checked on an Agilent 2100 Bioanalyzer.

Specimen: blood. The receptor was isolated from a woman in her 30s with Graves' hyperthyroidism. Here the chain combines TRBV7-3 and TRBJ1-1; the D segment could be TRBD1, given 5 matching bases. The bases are TGTGCCAGCAGCTTAGCCCTAACAGGGAACACTGAAGCTTTCTTT. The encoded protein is CASSLALTGNTEAFF.